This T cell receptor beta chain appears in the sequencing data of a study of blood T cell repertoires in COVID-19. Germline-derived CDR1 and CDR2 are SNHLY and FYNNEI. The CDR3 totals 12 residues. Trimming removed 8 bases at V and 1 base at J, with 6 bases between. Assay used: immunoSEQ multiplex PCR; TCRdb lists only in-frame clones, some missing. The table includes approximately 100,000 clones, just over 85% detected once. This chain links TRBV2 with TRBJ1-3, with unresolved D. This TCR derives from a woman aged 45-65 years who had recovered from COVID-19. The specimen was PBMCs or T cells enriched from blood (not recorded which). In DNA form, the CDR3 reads TGTGCCAGCCGGTGGTCTGGAAACACCATATATTTT. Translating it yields CASRWSGNTIYF. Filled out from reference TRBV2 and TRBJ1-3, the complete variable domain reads EPEVTQTPSHQVTQMGQEVILRCVPISNHLYFYWYRQILGQKVEFLVSFYNNEISEKSEIFDDQFSVERPDGSNFTLKIRSTKLEDSAMYFCASRWSGNTIYFGEGSWLTVV.